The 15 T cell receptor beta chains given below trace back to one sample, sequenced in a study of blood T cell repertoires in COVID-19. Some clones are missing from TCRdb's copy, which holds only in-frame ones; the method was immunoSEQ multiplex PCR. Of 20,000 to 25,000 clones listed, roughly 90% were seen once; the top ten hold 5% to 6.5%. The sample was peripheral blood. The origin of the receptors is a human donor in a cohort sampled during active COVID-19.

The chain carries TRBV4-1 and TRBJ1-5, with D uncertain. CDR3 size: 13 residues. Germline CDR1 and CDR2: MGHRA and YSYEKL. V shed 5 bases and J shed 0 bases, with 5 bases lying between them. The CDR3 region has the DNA TGCGCCAGCAGCGAGAATAGCAATCAGCCCCAGCATTTT. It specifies CASSENSNQPQHF.

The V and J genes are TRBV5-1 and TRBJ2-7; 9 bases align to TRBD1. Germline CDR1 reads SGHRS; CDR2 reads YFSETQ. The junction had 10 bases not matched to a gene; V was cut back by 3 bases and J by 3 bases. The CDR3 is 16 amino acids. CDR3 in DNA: TGCGCCAGCAGCTCGCTACCGGGACAGGGAGTCTACGAGCAGTACTTC. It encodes CASSSLPGQGVYEQYF.

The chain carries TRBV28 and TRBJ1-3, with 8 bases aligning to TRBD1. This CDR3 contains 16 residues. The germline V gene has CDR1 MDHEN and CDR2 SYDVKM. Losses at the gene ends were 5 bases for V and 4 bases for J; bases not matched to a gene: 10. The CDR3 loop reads CASSPRQGYSGNTIYF. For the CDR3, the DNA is TGTGCCAGCAGTCCACGACAGGGGTATTCCGGAAACACCATATATTTT.

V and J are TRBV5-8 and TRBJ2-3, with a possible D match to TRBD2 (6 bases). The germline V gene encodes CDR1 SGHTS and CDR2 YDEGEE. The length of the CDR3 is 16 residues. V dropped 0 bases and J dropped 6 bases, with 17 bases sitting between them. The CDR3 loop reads CASSLALGLETDTQYF. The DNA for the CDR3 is TGTGCCAGCAGCTTGGCTTTGGGACTCGAAACGGATACGCAGTATTTT.

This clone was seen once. This CDR3 reads CASSFGREQYF. In DNA form, the CDR3 reads TGTGCCAGCAGTTTCGGCAGGGAGCAGTACTTC. The V and J genes are TRBV27 and TRBJ2-7; no firm D call. The V gene lost 3 bases and the J gene lost 7 bases, with 7 bases spanning the gap. This CDR3 has 11 amino acids. Germline V gives CDR1 MNHEY, CDR2 SMNVEV (reference sequence).

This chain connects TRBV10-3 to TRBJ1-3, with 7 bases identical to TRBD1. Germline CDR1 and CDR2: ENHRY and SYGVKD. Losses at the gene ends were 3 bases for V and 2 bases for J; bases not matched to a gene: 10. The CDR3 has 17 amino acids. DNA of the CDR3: TGTGCCATCAGTGAAATAGGACAGGACGTTCCTGGAAACACCATATATTTT. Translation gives CAISEIGQDVPGNTIYF.

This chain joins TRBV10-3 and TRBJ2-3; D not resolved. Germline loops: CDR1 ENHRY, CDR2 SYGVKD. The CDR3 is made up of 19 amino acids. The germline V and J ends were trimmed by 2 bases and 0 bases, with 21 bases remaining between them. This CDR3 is CAISELSNRINSSTDTQYF. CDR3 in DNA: TGTGCCATCAGTGAGCTTTCCAACCGAATAAACTCGAGCACAGATACGCAGTATTTT.

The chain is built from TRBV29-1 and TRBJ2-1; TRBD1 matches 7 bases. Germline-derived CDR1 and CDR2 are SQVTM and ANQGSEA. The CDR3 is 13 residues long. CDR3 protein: CSAGTDSYNEQFF. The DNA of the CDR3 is TGCAGTGCCGGGACAGATTCCTACAATGAGCAGTTCTTC.

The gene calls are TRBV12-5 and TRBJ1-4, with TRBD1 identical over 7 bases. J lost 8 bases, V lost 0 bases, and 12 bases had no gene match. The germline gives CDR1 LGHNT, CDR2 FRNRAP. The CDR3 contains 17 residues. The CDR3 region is CASGLVLGTGVGEKLFF. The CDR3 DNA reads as TGTGCTAGTGGTTTGGTACTTGGCACAGGGGTGGGGGAAAAACTGTTTTTT. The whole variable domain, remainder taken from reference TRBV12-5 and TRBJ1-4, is DARVTQTPRHKVTEMGQEVTMRCQPILGHNTVFWYRQTMMQGLELLAYFRNRAPLDDSGMPKDRFSAEMPDATLATLKIQPSEPRDSAVYFCASGLVLGTGVGEKLFFGSGTQLSVL.

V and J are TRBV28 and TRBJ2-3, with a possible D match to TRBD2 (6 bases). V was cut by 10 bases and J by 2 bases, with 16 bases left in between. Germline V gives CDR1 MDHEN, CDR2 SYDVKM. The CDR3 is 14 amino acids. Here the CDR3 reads CATTGAGTTDTQYF. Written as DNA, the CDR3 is TGTGCCACAACGGGTGCGGGAACCACAGATACGCAGTATTTT.

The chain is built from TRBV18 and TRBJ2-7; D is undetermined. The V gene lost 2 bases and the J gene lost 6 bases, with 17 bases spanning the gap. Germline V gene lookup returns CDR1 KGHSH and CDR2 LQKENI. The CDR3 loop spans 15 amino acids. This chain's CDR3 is CASSPGAATLGEQYF. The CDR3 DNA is TGTGCCAGCTCACCAGGTGCGGCAACTCTTGGCGAGCAGTACTTC. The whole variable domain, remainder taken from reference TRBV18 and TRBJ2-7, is NAGVMQNPRHLVRRRGQEARLRCSPMKGHSHVYWYRQLPEEGLKFMVYLQKENIIDESGMPKERFSAEFPKEGPSILRIQQVVRGDSAAYFCASSPGAATLGEQYFGPGTRLTVT.

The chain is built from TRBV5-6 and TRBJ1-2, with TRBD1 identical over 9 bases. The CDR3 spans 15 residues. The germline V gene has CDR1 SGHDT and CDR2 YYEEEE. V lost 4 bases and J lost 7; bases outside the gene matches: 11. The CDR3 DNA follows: TGTGCCAGCAGCCCCCCGAAGACAGGGGGAGGTGGCTACACCTTC. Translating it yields CASSPPKTGGGGYTF.

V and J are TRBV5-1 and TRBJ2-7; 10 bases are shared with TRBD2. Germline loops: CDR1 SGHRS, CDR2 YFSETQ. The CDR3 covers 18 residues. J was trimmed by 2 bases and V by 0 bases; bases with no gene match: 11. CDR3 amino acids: CASSLALAGETMPYEQYF. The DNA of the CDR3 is TGCGCCAGCAGCTTGGCCCTAGCGGGGGAGACAATGCCCTACGAGCAGTACTTC.

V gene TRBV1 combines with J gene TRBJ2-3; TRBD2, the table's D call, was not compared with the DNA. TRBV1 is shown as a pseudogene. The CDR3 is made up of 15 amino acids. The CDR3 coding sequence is TGCACCAGCAGCCGTGGCGGGATAAGGACAGATACGCAGTATTTT. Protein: CTSSRGGIRTDTQYF.

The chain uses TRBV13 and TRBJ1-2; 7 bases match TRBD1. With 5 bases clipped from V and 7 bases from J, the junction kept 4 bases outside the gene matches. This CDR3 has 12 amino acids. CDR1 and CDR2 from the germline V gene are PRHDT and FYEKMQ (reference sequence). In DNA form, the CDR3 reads TGTGCCAGCAGCCTCGGGACAGTTGGCTACACCTTC. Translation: CASSLGTVGYTF.